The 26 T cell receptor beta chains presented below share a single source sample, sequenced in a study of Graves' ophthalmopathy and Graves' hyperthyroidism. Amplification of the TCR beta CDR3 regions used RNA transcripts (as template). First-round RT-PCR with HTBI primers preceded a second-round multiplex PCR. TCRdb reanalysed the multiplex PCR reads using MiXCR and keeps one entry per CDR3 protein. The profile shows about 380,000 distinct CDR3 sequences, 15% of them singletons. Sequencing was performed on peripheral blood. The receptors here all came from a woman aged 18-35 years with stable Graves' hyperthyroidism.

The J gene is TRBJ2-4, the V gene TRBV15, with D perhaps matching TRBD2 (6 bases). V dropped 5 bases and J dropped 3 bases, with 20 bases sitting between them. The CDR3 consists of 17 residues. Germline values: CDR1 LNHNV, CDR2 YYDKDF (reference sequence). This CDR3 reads CATSPLRGTPDKNIQYF. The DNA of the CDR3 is TGTGCCACCAGCCCCCTACGCGGGACTCCAGACAAAAACATTCAGTACTTC. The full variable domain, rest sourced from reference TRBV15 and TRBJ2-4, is DAMVIQNPRYQVTQFGKPVTLSCSQTLNHNVMYWYQQKSSQAPKLLFHYYDKDFNNEADTPDNFQSRRPNTSFCFLDIRSPGLGDTAMYLCATSPLRGTPDKNIQYFGAGTRLSVL.

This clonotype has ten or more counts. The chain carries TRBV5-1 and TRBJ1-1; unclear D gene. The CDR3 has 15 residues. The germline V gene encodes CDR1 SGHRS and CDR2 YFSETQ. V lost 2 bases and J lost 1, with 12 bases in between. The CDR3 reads CASSLLESGNTEAFF. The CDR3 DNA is TGCGCCAGCAGCTTATTGGAGAGCGGGAACACTGAAGCTTTCTTT.

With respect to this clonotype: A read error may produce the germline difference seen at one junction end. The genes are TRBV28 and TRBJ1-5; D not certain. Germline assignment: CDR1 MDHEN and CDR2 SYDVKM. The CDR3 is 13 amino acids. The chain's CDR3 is CASSEHANQPQHF. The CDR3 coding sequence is TGCGCCAGCAGCGAGCACGCCAATCAGCCCCAGCATTTT.

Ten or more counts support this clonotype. CDR3 DNA: TGTGCCAGCAGTTATGCGAGGGCCCCCTACGAGCAGTACTTC. As protein: CASSYARAPYEQYF. V gene TRBV28 combines with J gene TRBJ2-7; a possible D gene is TRBD2 (5 bases). The V end was cut by 4 bases, the J end by 2 bases, with 12 bases between. CDR1 and CDR2 from the germline V gene are MDHEN and SYDVKM. The CDR3 covers 14 residues.

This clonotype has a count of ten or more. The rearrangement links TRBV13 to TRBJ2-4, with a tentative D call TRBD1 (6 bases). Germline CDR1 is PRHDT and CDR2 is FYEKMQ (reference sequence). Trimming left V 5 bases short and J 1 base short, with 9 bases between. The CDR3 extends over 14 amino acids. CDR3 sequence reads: CASSPGVAKNIQYF. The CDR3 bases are TGTGCCAGCAGCCCAGGGGTCGCCAAAAACATTCAGTACTTC. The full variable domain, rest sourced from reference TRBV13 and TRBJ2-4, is AAGVIQSPRHLIKEKRETATLKCYPIPRHDTVYWYQQGPGQDPQFLISFYEKMQSDKGSIPDRFSAQQFSDYHSELNMSSLELGDSALYFCASSPGVAKNIQYFGAGTRLSVL.

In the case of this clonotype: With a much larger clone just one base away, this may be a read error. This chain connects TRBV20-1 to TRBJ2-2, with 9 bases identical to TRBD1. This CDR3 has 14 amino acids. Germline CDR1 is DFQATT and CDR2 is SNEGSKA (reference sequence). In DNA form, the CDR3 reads TGCAGTGCTTCCGGGACAGGGTTAACCGGGGAGATGTTTTTT. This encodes CSASGTGLTGEMFF.

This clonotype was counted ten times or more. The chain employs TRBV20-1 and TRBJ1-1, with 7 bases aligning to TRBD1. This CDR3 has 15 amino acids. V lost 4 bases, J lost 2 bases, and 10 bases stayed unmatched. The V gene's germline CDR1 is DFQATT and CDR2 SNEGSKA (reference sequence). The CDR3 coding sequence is TGCAGTGCTAAACGCGCGAACAGGGGAAACACTGAAGCTTTCTTT. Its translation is CSAKRANRGNTEAFF.

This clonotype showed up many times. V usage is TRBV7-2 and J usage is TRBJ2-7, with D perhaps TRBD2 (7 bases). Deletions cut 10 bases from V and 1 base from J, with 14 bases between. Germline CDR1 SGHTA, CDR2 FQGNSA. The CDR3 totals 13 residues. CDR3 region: CATRGAGSYEQYF. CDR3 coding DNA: TGTGCCACCCGGGGGGCGGGGTCCTACGAGCAGTACTTC.

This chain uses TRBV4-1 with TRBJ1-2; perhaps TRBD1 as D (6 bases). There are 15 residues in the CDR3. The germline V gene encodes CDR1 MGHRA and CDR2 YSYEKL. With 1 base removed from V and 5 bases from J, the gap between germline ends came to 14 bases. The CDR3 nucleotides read TGCGCCAGCAGCCAAGCGGAAAGGGGGTTGTATGGCTACACCTTC. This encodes CASSQAERGLYGYTF.

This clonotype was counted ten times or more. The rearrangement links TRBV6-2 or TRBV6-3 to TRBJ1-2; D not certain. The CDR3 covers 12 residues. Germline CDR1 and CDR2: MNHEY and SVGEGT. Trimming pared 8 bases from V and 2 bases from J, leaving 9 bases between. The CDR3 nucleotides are TGTGCCAGCTCAAACAGCAACTATGGCTACACCTTC. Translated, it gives CASSNSNYGYTF.

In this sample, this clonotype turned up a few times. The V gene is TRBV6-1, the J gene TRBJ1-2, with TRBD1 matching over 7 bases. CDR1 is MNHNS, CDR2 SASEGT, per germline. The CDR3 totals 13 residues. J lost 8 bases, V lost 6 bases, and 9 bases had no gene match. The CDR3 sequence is CASRQQGFDGYTF. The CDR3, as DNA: TGTGCCAGCAGACAACAGGGGTTCGACGGCTACACCTTC.

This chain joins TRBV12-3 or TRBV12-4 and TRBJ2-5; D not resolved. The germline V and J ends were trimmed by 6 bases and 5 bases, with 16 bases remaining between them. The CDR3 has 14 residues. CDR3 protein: CASSISGRRETQYF. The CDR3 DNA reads TGTGCCAGCAGCATCTCCGGTCGGCGGGAGACCCAGTACTTC.

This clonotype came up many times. DNA of the CDR3: TGCAGCTTGGGAAGGAACTATGGCTACACCTTC. This sequence encodes CSLGRNYGYTF. The genes are TRBV20-1 and TRBJ1-2, with no clear D. Germline V lookup: CDR1 DFQATT, CDR2 SNEGSKA (reference sequence). CDR3 length: 11 amino acids.

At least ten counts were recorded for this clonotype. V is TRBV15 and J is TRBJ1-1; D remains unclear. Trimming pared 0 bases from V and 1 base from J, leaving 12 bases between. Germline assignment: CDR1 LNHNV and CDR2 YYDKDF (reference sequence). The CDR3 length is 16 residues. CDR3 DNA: TGTGCCACCAGCAGAGATGTGAGAAATCCGAACACTGAAGCTTTCTTT. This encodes CATSRDVRNPNTEAFF.

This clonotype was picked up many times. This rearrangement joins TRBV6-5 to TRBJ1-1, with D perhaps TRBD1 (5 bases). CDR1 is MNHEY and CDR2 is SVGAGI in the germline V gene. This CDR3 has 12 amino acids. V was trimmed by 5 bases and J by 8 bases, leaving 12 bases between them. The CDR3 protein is CASSRQGPEAFF. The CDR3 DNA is TGTGCCAGCAGTCGCCAGGGACCGGAAGCTTTCTTT.

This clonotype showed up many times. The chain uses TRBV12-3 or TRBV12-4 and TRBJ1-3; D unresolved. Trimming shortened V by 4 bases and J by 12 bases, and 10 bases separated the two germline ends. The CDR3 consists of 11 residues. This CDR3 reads CASSWEVGIYF. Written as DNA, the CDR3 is TGTGCCAGCAGTTGGGAGGTCGGCATATATTTT.

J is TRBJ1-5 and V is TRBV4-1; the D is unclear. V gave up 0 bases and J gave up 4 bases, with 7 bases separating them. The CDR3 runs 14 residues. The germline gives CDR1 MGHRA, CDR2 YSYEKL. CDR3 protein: CASSQEAINQPQHF. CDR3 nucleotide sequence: TGCGCCAGCAGCCAAGAGGCTATTAATCAGCCCCAGCATTTT.

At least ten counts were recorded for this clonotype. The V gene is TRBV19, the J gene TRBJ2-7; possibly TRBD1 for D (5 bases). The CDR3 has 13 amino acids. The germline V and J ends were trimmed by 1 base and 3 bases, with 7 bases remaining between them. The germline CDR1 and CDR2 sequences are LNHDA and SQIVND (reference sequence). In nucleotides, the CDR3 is TGTGCCAGTAGTATAGCCCAGGGCTACGAGCAGTACTTC. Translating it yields CASSIAQGYEQYF. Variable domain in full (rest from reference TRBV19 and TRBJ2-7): DGGITQSPKYLFRKEGQNVTLSCEQNLNHDAMYWYRQDPGQGLRLIYYSQIVNDFQKGDIAEGYSVSREKKESFPLTVTSAQKNPTAFYLCASSIAQGYEQYFGPGTRLTVT.

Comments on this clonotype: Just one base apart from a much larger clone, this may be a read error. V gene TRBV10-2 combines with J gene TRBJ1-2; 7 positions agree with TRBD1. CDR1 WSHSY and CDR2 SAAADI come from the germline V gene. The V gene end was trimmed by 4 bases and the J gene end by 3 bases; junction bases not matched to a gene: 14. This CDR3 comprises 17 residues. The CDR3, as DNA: TGCGCCAGCAGTGGGATAACACCGGGACAGTCTGACTATGGCTACACCTTC. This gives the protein CASSGITPGQSDYGYTF.

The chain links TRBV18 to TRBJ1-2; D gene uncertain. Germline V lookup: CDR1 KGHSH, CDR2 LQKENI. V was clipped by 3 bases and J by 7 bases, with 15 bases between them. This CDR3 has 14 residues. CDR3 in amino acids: CASSPLVGGAGYTF. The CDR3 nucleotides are TGTGCCAGCTCACCCCTCGTGGGAGGAGCTGGCTACACCTTC. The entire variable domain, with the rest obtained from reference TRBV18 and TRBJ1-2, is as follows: NAGVMQNPRHLVRRRGQEARLRCSPMKGHSHVYWYRQLPEEGLKFMVYLQKENIIDESGMPKERFSAEFPKEGPSILRIQQVVRGDSAAYFCASSPLVGGAGYTFGSGTRLTVV.

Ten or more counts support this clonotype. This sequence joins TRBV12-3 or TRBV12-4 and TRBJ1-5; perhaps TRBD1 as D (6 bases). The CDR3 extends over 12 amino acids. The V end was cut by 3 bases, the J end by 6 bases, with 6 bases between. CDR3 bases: TGTGCCAGCAGTTTGACAGGTCAGCCCCAGCATTTT. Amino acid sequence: CASSLTGQPQHF.

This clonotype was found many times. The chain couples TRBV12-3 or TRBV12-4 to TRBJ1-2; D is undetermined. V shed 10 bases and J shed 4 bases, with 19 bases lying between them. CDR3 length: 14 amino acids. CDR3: CATRQSQRVYGYTF. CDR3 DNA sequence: TGTGCCACCCGGCAGAGCCAAAGAGTCTATGGCTACACCTTC.

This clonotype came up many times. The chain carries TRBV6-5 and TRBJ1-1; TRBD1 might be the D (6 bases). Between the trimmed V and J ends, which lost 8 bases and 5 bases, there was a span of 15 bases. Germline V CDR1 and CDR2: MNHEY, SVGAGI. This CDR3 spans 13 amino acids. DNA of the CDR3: TGTGCCAGCCTCGGGGAGGGGGGGACTGAAGCTTTCTTT. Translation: CASLGEGGTEAFF.

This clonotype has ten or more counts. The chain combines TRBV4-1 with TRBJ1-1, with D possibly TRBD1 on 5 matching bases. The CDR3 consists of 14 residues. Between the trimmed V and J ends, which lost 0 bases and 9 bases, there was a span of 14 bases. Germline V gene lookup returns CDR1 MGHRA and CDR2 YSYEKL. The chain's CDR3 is CASSQERGVVKAFF. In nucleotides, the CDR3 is TGCGCCAGCAGCCAAGAACGGGGGGTTGTTAAAGCTTTCTTT.

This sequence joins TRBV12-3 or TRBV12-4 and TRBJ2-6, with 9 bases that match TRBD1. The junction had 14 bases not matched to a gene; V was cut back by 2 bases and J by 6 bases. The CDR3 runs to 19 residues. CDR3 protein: CASSLLLGQGPPEANVLTF. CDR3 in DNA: TGTGCCAGCAGTTTACTCCTTGGACAGGGGCCTCCCGAGGCCAACGTCCTGACTTTC.

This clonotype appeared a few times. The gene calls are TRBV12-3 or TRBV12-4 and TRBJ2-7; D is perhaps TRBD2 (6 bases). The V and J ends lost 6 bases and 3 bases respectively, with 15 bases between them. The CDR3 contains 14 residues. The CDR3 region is CASSARREIYEQYF. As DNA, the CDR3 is TGTGCCAGCAGCGCCCGGAGGGAGATCTACGAGCAGTACTTC.